This T cell receptor beta chain comes out of a study of T cells expressing NK-cell markers. Whole-study results and caveats: The CD3+CD56-NKG2C+ fraction of a few donors was likewise dominated by these clonotypes.

TCRdb reprocessed the 5' RACE reads and stores each CDR3 protein as one record, lacking DNA. The sample has approximately 460,000 distinct CDR3 sequences. This CDR3 has 13 amino acids. Germline V lookup: CDR1 MRHNA, CDR2 SNTAGT. Note on this clonotype: Its antigen remains unknown.

The J gene is TRBJ1-2, the V gene TRBV6-4. This TCR came from a woman between 18 and 70 years old in good health. Sequenced sample: blood T cells: a sorted CD56 or NKG2C T cell subset, CD4+ or CD8+ T cells, or bulk PBMC T cells (not recorded which). CDR3 sequence: CATHIGGSGGYTF.